The source of this T cell receptor beta chain is a study of OX40 agonist ivuxolimab in advanced cancers. Study background: A male proportion of over 70% was recorded, with mean age approximately 64 years and range about 20 to 79.

CDR3 length: 13 amino acids. The V gene lost 4 bases and the J gene lost 4 bases, with 9 bases spanning the gap. The germline V gene has CDR1 SGHTA and CDR2 FQGTGA. Findings of the study overall: Compared with CD4+, CD8+ T cells on average had more expanded clones.

The assay was immunoSEQ multiplex PCR, and TCRdb's table has in-frame clones only and misses some. Of 70,000 to 100,000 clones listed, 80% to 85% are singletons. On this clone itself: Its antigen is unknown.

This TCR was sampled from an adult with an advanced solid tumor such as melanoma, head and neck, liver or kidney cancer. The sequencing here drew on CD4+ or CD8+ T cells sorted from blood, taken in a trial of the OX40 agonist ivuxolimab. This chain uses TRBV7-3 with TRBJ2-3, with a tentative D call TRBD2 (6 bases). CDR3 residues: CASSWGVADTQYF. CDR3 sequence (DNA): TGTGCCAGCAGCTGGGGGGTCGCAGATACGCAGTATTTT.